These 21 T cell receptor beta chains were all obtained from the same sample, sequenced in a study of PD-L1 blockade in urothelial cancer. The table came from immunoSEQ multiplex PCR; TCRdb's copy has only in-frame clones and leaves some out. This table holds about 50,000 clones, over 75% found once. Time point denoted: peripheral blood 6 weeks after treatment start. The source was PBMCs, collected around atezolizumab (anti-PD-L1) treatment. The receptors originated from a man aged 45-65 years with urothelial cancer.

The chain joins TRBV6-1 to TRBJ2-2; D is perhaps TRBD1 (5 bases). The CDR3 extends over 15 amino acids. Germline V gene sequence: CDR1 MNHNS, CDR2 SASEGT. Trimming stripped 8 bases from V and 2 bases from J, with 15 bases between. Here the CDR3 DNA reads TGTGCCAGCCCGGCCATGGACACCAACACCGGGGAGCTGTTTTTT. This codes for CASPAMDTNTGELFF.

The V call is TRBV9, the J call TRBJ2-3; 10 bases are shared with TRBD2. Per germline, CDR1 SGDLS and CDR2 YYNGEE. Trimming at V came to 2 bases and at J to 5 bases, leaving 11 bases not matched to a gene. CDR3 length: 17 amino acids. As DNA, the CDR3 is TGTGCCAGCAGCGTGGATGGAGCGGGGGGGCTCAAAGATACGCAGTATTTT. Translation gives CASSVDGAGGLKDTQYF.

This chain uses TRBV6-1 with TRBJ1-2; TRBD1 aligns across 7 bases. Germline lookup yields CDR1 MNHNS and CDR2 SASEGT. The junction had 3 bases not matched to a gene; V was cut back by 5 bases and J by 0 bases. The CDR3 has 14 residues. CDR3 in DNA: TGTGCCAGCAGTCCGGGACAGACTAACTATGGCTACACCTTC. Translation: CASSPGQTNYGYTF.

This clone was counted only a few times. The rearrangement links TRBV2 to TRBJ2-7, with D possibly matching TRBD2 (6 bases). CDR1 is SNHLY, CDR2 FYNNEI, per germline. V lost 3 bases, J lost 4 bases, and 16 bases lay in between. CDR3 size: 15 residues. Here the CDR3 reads CASSEGTWFVYEQYF. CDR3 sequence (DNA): TGTGCCAGCAGTGAGGGGACTTGGTTTGTTTACGAGCAGTACTTC.

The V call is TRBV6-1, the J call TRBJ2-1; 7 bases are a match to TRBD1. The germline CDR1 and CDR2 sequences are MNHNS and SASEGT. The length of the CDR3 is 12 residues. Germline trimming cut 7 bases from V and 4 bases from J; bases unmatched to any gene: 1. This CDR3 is CASNRGYNEQFF. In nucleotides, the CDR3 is TGTGCCAGCAACAGGGGATACAATGAGCAGTTCTTC.

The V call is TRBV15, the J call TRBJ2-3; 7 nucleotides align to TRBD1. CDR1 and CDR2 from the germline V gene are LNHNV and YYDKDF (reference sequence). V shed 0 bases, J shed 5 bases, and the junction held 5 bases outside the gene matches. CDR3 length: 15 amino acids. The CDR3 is CATSRDQGVEDTQYF. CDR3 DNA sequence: TGTGCCACCAGCAGAGATCAGGGGGTGGAAGATACGCAGTATTTT. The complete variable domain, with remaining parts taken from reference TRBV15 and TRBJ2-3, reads DAMVIQNPRYQVTQFGKPVTLSCSQTLNHNVMYWYQQKSSQAPKLLFHYYDKDFNNEADTPDNFQSRRPNTSFCFLDIRSPGLGDTAMYLCATSRDQGVEDTQYFGPGTRLTVL.

The CDR3 DNA reads TGTGCCAGCAGTGAATTAACAGGGAGCAAAAATGAAAAACTGTTTTTT. Translating it yields CASSELTGSKNEKLFF. The chain is built from TRBV25-1 and TRBJ1-4, with D perhaps TRBD1 (6 bases). V was cut by 1 base and J by 5 bases, with 14 bases left in between. This CDR3 has 16 residues. CDR1 is MGHDK and CDR2 is SYGVNS in the germline V gene.

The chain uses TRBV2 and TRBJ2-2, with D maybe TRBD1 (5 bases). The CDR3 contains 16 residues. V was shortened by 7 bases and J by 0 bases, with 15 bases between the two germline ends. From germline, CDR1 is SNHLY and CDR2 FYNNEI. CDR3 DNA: TGTGCCAGCAAGTTTACAGCAGGGTCGAACACCGGGGAGCTGTTTTTT. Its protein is CASKFTAGSNTGELFF.

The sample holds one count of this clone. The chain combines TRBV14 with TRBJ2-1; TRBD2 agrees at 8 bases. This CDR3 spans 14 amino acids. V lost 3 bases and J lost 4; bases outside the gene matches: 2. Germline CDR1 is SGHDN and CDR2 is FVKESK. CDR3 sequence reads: CASSQLAGYNEQFF. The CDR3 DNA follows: TGTGCCAGCAGCCAGCTAGCGGGTTACAATGAGCAGTTCTTC. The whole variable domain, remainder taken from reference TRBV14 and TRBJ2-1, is EAGVTQFPSHSVIEKGQTVTLRCDPISGHDNLYWYRRVMGKEIKFLLHFVKESKQDESGMPNNRFLAERTGGTYSTLKVQPAELEDSGVYFCASSQLAGYNEQFFGPGTRLTVL.

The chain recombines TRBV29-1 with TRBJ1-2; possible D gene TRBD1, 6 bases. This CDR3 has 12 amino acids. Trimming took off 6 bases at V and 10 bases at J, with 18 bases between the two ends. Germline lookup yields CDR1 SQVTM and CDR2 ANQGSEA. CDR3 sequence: CSVLTGSGAYTF. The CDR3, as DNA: TGCAGCGTACTGACAGGCTCGGGTGCCTACACCTTC.

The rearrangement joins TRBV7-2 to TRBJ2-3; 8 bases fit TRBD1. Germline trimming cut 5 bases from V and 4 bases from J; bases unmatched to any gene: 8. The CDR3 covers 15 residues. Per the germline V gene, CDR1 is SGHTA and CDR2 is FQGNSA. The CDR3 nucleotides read TGTGCCAGCAGCCAGAGGACAGGGTGGGCAGATACGCAGTATTTT. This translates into CASSQRTGWADTQYF. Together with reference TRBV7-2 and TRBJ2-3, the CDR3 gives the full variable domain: GAGVSQSPSNKVTEKGKDVELRCDPISGHTALYWYRQSLGQGLEFLIYFQGNSAPDKSGLPSDRFSAERTGGSVSTLTIQRTQQEDSAVYLCASSQRTGWADTQYFGPGTRLTVL.

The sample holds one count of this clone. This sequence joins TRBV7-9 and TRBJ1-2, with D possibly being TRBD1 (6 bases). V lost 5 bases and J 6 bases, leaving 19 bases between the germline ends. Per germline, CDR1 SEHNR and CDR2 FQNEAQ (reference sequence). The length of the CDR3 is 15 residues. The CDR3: CASSRPQGNGNGYTF. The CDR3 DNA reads TGTGCCAGCAGCCGGCCACAGGGAAATGGTAATGGCTACACCTTC.

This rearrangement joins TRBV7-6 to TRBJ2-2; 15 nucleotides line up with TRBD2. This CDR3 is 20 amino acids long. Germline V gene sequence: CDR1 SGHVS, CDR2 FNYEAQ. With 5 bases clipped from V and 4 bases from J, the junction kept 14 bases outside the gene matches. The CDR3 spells CASSPGEVGLAGGGTGELFF. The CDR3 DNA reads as TGTGCCAGCAGCCCCGGGGAAGTAGGACTAGCGGGGGGGGGCACCGGGGAGCTGTTTTTT.

DNA for the CDR3: TGTGCCTGGGGAGGGCAGAAAATACAAGAGACCCAGTACTTC. It is translated as CAWGGQKIQETQYF. V is TRBV30 and J is TRBJ2-5; a possible D gene is TRBD2 (6 bases). Germline lookup yields CDR1 GTSNPN and CDR2 SVGIG (reference sequence). The CDR3 is 14 amino acids. Trimming removed 5 bases at V and 2 bases at J, with 15 bases between.

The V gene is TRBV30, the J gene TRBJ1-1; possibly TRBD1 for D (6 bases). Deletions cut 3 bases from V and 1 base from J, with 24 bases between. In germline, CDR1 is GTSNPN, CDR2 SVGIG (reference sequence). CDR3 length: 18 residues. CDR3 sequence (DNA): TGTGCCTGGAGCCTAAGGAGGACCATTACAGGGAAGAACACTGAAGCTTTCTTT. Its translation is CAWSLRRTITGKNTEAFF.

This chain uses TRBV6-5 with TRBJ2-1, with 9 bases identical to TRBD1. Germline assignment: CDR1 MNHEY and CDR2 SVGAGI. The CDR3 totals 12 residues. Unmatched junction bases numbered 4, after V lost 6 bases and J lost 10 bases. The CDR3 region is CASSRQGGEQFF. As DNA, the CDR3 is TGTGCCAGCAGCCGACAGGGGGGCGAGCAGTTCTTC.

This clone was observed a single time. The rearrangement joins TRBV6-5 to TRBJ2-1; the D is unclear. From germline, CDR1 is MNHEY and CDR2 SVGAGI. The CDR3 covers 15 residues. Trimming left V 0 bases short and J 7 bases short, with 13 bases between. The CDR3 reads CASSYSLGSTNEQFF. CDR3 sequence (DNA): TGTGCCAGCAGTTACTCTTTGGGTAGCACGAATGAGCAGTTCTTC.

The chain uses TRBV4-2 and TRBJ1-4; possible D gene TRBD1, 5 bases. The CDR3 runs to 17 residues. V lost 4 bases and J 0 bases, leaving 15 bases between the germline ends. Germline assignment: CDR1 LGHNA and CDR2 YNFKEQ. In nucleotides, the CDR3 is TGTGCCAGCAGCCCACCGGCCGGGGGACCAACTAATGAAAAACTGTTTTTT. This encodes CASSPPAGGPTNEKLFF.

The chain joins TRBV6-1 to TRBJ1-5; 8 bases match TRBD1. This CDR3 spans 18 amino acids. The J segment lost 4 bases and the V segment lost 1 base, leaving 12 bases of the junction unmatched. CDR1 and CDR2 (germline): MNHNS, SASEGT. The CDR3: CASSEDSTDRVRNQPQHF. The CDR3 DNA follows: TGTGCCAGCAGTGAAGATTCTACGGACAGGGTGCGAAATCAGCCCCAGCATTTT.

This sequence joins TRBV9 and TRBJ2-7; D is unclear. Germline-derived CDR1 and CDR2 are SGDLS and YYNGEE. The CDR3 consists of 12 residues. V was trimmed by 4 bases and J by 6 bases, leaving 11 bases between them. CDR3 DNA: TGTGCCAGCAGCCCACAGCTCGGCGAGCAGTACTTC. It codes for CASSPQLGEQYF.

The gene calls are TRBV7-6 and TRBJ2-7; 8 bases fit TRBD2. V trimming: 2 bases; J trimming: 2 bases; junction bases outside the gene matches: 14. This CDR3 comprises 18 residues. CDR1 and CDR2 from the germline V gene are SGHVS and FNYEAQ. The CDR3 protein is CASSLSASGSGVTYEQYF. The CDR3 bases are TGTGCCAGCAGCTTATCAGCTTCGGGTAGCGGGGTCACCTACGAGCAGTACTTC. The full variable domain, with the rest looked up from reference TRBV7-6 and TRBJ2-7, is GAGVSQSPRYKVTKRGQDVALRCDPISGHVSLYWYRQALGQGPEFLTYFNYEAQQDKSGLPNDRFSAERPEGSISTLTIQRTEQRDSAMYRCASSLSASGSGVTYEQYFGPGTRLTVT.